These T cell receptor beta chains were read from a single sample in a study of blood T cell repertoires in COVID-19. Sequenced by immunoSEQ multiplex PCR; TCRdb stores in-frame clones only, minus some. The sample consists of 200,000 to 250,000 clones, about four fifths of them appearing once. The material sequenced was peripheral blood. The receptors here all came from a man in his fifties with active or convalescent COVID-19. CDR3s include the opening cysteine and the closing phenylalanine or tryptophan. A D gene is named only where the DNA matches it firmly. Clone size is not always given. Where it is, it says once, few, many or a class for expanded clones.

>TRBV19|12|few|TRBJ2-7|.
TGTGCCAGTAAAGCAGGGTGGGGCGAGCAGTACTTC
CASKAGWGEQYF
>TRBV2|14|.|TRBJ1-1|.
TGTGCCAGCAGTGATGGGTCGAGGTACACTGAAGCTTTCTTT
CASSDGSRYTEAFF
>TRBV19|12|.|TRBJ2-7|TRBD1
TGTGCCAGTAAAGACAGGGGCCACGAGCAGTACTTC
CASKDRGHEQYF
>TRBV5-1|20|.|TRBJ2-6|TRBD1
TGCGCCAGCAGCTTGCAGATCCCGGGACAGACTTACTCTGGGGCCAACGTCCTGACTTTC
CASSLQIPGQTYSGANVLTF
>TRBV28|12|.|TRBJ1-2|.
TGTGCCAGCAGTTTGGGCTTTGGTGGCTACACCTTC
CASSLGFGGYTF
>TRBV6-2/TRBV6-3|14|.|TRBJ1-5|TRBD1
TGTGCCAGCAGTGGGACAGGGGGCAATCAGCCCCAGCATTTT
CASSGTGGNQPQHF
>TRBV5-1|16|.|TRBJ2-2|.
TGCGCCAGCAGCTTGCTGTTTCAGGGAAGTACCGGGGAGCTGTTTTTT
CASSLLFQGSTGELFF
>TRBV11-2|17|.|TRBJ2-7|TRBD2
TGTGCCAGCAGCGCCCGACTAGCGGGGGGTAGCTCCTACGAGCAGTACTTC
CASSARLAGGSSYEQYF
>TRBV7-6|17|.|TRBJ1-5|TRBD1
TGTGCCAGCAGCCAGGAACAGGGGTTGTATAGCAATCAGCCCCAGCATTTT
CASSQEQGLYSNQPQHF
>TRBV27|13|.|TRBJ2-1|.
TGTGCCAGCAGTGCTAGTTATTGGGATGAGCAGTTCTTC
CASSASYWDEQFF
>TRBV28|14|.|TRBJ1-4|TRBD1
TGTGCCAGCAGGTCGACAGGGGGGAATGAAAAACTGTTTTTT
CASRSTGGNEKLFF